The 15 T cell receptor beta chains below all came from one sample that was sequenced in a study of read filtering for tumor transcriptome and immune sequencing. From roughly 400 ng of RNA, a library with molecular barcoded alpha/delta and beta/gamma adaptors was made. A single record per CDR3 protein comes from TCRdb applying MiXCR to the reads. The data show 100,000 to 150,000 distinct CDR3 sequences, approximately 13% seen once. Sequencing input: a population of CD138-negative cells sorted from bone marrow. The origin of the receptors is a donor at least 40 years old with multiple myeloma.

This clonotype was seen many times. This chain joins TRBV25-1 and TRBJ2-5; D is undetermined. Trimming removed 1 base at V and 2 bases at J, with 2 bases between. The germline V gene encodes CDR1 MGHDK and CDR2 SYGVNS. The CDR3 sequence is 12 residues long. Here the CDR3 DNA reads TGTGCCAGCAGTGAATTTCAAGAGACCCAGTACTTC. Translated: CASSEFQETQYF.

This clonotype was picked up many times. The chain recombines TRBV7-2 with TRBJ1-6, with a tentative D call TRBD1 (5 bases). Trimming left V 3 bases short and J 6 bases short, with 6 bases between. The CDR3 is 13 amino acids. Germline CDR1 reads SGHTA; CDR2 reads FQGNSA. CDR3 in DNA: TGTGCCAGCAGCTTGGGGGGTAATTCACCCCTCCACTTT. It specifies CASSLGGNSPLHF.

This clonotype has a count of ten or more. The DNA for the CDR3 is TGTGCCAGCAGGGGGCGCCTGACTGAAGCTTTCTTT. Protein sequence: CASRGRLTEAFF. The rearrangement joins TRBV2 to TRBJ1-1; D might be TRBD1 (5 bases). This CDR3 region has 12 residues. V gave up 6 bases and J gave up 5 bases, with 10 bases separating them. Germline CDR1 and CDR2: SNHLY and FYNNEI.

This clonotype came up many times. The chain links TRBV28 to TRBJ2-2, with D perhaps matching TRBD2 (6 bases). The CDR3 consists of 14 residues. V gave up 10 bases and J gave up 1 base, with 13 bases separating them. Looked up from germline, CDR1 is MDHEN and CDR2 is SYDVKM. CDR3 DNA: TGTGCCACCGGGGGACTCAGGAACACCGGGGAGCTGTTTTTT. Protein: CATGGLRNTGELFF.

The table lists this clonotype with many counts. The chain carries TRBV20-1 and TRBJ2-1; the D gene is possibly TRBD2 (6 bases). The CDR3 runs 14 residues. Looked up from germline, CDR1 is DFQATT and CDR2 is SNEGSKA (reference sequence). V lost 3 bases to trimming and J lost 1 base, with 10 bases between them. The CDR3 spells CSARFGGSYNEQFF. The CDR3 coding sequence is TGCAGTGCTAGGTTCGGGGGTTCCTACAATGAGCAGTTCTTC.

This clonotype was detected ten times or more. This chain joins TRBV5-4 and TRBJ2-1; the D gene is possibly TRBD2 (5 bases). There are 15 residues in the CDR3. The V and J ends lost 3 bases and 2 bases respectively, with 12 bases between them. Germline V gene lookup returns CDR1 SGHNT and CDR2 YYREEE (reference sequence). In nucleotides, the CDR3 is TGTGCCAGCAGCTCTGTCGGGCGGGCCTACAATGAGCAGTTCTTC. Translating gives CASSSVGRAYNEQFF.

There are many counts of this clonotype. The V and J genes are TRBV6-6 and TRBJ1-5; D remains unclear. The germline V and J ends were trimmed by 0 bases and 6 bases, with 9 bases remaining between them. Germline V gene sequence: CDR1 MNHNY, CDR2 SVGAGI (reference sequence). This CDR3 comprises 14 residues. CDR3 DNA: TGTGCCAGCAGTTACTCGACTAGCGGTCAGCCCCAGCATTTT. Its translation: CASSYSTSGQPQHF.

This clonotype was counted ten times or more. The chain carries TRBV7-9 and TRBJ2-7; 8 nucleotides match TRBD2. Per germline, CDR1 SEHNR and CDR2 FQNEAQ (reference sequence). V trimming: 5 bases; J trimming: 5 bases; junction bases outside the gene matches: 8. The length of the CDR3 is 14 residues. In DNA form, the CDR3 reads TGTGCCAGCAGCCACTCGGCGGGAGGTAACGAGCAGTACTTC. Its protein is CASSHSAGGNEQYF.

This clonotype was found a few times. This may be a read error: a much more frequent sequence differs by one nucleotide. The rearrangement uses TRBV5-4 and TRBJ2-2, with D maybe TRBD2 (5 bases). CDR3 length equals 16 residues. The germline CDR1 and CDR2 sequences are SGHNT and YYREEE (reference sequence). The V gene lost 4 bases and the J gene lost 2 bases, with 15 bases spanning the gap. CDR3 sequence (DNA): TGTGCCAGCAGCCCCACCCGGGGAGCTAACACCGGGGAGCTGTTTTTT. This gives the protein CASSPTRGANTGELFF.

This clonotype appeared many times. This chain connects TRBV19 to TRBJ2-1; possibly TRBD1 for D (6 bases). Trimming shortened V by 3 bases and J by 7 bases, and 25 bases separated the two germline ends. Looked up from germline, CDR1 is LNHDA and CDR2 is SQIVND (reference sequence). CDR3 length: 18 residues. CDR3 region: CASSMIWDIQNLRNEQFF. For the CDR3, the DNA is TGTGCCAGTAGTATGATCTGGGACATCCAAAACCTTAGAAATGAGCAGTTCTTC.

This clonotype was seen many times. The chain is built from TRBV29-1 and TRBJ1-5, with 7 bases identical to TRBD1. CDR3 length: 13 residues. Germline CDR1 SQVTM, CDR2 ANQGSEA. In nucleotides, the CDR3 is TGCGGAGCCGGGACAGAGCCTAATCAGCCCCAGCATTTT. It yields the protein CGAGTEPNQPQHF.

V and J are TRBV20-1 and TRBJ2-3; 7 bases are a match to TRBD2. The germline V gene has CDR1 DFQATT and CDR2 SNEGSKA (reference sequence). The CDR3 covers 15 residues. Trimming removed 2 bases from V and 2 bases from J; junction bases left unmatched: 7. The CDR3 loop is CSARPSGTHTDTQYF. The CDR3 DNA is TGCAGTGCTAGACCCAGCGGGACTCACACAGATACGCAGTATTTT.

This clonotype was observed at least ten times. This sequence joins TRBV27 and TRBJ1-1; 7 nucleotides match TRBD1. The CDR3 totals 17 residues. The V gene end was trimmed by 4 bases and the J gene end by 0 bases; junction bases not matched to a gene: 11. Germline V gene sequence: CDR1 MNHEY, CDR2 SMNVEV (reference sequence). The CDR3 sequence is CASSSQGTHYLNTEAFF. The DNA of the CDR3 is TGTGCCAGCAGTTCACAGGGGACCCATTACTTGAACACTGAAGCTTTCTTT.

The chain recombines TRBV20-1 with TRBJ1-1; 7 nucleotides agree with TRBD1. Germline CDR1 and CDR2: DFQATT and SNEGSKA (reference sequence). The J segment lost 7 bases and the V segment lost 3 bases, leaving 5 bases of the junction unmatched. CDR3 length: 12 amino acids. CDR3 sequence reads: CSASMTGFEAFF. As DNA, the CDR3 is TGCAGTGCTAGCATGACAGGGTTTGAAGCTTTCTTT.

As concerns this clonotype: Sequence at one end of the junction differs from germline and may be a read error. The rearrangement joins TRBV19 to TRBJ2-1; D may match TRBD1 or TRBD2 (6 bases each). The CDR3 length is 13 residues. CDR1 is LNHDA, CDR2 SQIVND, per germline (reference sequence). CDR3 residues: CDSMEGVQGEQFF. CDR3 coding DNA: TGTGACAGTATGGAGGGGGTTCAGGGTGAGCAGTTCTTC.